One T cell receptor (beta chain) is described in this entry. Its specificity is not known. This specimen comes from a study of T cells in Graves' hyperthyroidism and ophthalmopathy. Points from the study as a whole: Using 13 V-J features, a model discriminated ophthalmopathy from stable hyperthyroidism. Most thyroid-expanded clonotypes above 0.001 were also found in blood.

Participants, patients aged 18 to 65, had newly diagnosed hyperthyroidism with a duration under 2 months. Orbital computed tomography and thyroid ultrasound, together with serum TRAb and thyroxine and clinical symptoms, were used for diagnoses. TCR beta CDR3 region amplification was performed from RNA transcripts. The HTBI primer set drove a first-round RT-PCR of the TCR CDR3. TCRdb used MiXCR to reprocess the multiplex PCR reads, holding one entry per CDR3 protein. Here the sample spans around 300,000 distinct CDR3 sequences, approximately 15% being singletons. Input material: blood. The receptor comes from a woman in her twenties or thirties with Graves' hyperthyroidism.

CDR3 region: CASSQDDGGTYEQYF. CDR3 bases: TGCGCCAGCAGCCAAGATGACGGGGGCACCTACGAGCAGTACTTC. The chain couples TRBV4-3 to TRBJ2-7; D tentatively fits TRBD1 or TRBD2 (6 bases each). The CDR3 is 15 amino acids. CDR1 and CDR2 from the germline V gene are LGHNA and YSLEER. Trimming removed 0 bases at V and 2 bases at J, with 11 bases between.